The present T cell receptor (beta chain) was sequenced within a study of T cells in localized non-small cell lung cancer. The CDR3 is made up of 13 amino acids. Germline values: CDR1 SGHAT, CDR2 FQDESV (reference sequence). V lost 1 base to trimming and J lost 5 bases, with 8 bases between them. On this clone: Antigen: not known.

Clones were sequenced by immunoSEQ multiplex PCR, and TCRdb holds only the in-frame ones, with some missing. This table has under 55,000 clones, roughly 80% appearing once. Study results and limitations: Sequencing covered just one tumor region, so heterogeneity cannot be ruled out. Maximal T cell clonality occurred in uninvolved adjacent lung, with tumor ranking below it. Longer survival (overall) was linked to higher T cell density in blood.

The rearrangement links TRBV11-1 to TRBJ1-1; D ambiguous. This TCR derives from a woman aged 35 to 70 with stage II lung adenocarcinoma. This sample comprised PBMCs, obtained before any cancer treatment. The CDR3 region is CASSLVPGTEAFF. The CDR3 coding sequence is TGTGCCAGCAGCTTAGTACCGGGAACTGAAGCTTTCTTT.